This passage covers 6 T cell receptor beta chains from one sample sequenced in a study of blood T cell repertoires in COVID-19. Clones were sequenced by immunoSEQ multiplex PCR, and TCRdb holds only the in-frame ones, with some missing. Of under 95,000 clones in the sample, 80% to 90% are singletons; the top ten hold 4.5% to 6%. The sequencing input was peripheral blood. Source of these receptors: a woman older than 75 with acute or convalescent COVID-19.

This chain connects TRBV9 to TRBJ1-2, with 11 nucleotides matching TRBD1. The trim removed 3 bases at V and 5 bases at J, leaving 6 bases unmatched. From germline, CDR1 is SGDLS and CDR2 YYNGEE. CDR3 size: 15 residues. CDR3 sequence: CASSDRDRGDYGYTF. Here the CDR3 DNA reads TGTGCCAGCAGCGACCGGGACAGGGGGGATTATGGCTACACCTTC.

The V gene is TRBV6-5, the J gene TRBJ1-1, with D maybe TRBD1 (6 bases). V shed 3 bases and J shed 4 bases, with 12 bases lying between them. CDR1 is MNHEY and CDR2 is SVGAGI in the germline V gene. CDR3 length equals 14 residues. The CDR3 sequence: CASSYAGAVTEAFF. The DNA of the CDR3 is TGTGCCAGCAGTTATGCGGGGGCGGTCACTGAAGCTTTCTTT.

The rearrangement uses TRBV10-3 and TRBJ1-1; 7 nucleotides agree with TRBD1. Germline-derived CDR1 and CDR2 are ENHRY and SYGVKD. This CDR3 is built from 14 residues. With 8 bases clipped from V and 1 base from J, the junction kept 7 bases outside the gene matches. The CDR3 loop reads CAIRQGETNTEAFF. CDR3 DNA sequence: TGTGCCATCCGACAGGGAGAAACGAACACTGAAGCTTTCTTT.

Written as DNA, the CDR3 is TGTGCCAGCAGCACCGACGGGAGAAGCCCATATGGCTACACCTTC. Protein: CASSTDGRSPYGYTF. The V and J genes are TRBV5-5 and TRBJ1-2; D is ambiguous. The length of the CDR3 is 15 residues. Per the germline V gene, CDR1 is SGHKS and CDR2 is YYEKEE (reference sequence). The V gene lost 4 bases and the J gene lost 5 bases, with 18 bases spanning the gap.

The table lists this clone with a few counts. V and J are TRBV6-5 and TRBJ1-2; D is possibly TRBD1 (6 bases). The CDR3 has 12 residues. Trimming removed 7 bases at V and 6 bases at J, with 12 bases between. Germline V gene lookup returns CDR1 MNHEY and CDR2 SVGAGI. The CDR3 DNA sequence: TGTGCCAGCATAGGGGGGGTGGATGGCTACACCTTC. Its protein is CASIGGVDGYTF.

CDR3 in amino acids: CASSWDRGSTEAFF. Written as DNA, the CDR3 is TGTGCCAGTAGTTGGGACAGGGGGTCCACTGAAGCTTTCTTT. The chain carries TRBV19 and TRBJ1-1; 11 bases line up with TRBD1. Germline CDR1 LNHDA, CDR2 SQIVND (reference sequence). The CDR3 consists of 14 residues. The V segment lost 5 bases and the J segment 4 bases; nucleotides outside the gene matches: 3.